This T cell receptor beta chain appears in the sequencing data of a study of post-analysis software for immune sequencing data. On the study more broadly: The courses of disease that were included comprised relapsing-remitting, secondary progressive and progressive-relapsing multiple sclerosis.

This clonotype has only a few counts. Its antigen is unknown. General study findings and limits: Pronounced co-clustering by F measure was evident among identically batched samples. About 5 TRBV segments occurring more often in patients than controls included TRBV5-6, TRBV5-1 and TRBV20-1. Among multiple sclerosis patients, normalized Chao1 diversity was significantly below that of controls.

Germline V gene data show CDR1 as SGHTA and CDR2 as FQGNSA. There are 14 residues in the CDR3. Unique molecular identifiers were carried by the TCR beta cDNA libraries. TCRdb passed the PCR reads through MiXCR, listing each CDR3 protein once. This sample has more than 350,000 distinct CDR3 sequences, with approximately 37% found just once. The chain couples TRBV7-2 to TRBJ2-7, with D uncertain. The end of the DNA fits TRBJ2-4 better, so the J call may be wrong. Input material: blood. This receptor was taken from a girl aged 2-10 years with multiple sclerosis. The CDR3 region is CASSLRMETNIQYF. The DNA for the CDR3 is TGTGCCAGCAGCTTACGCATGGAAACAAACATTCAGTACTTC.